These 29 T cell receptor beta chains came from one sample sequenced in a study of T cells expressing NK-cell markers. TCRdb reprocessed the 5' RACE reads, keeping one entry per CDR3 protein, no DNA. This repertoire comprises a few hundred thousand distinct CDR3 sequences; its ten largest clones make up about 0.39%. Sequenced input: blood T cells: a sorted CD56 or NKG2C T cell subset, CD4+ or CD8+ T cells, or bulk PBMC T cells (not recorded which). All receptors come from a man aged 18 to 30 in good health.

The chain links TRBV9 to TRBJ1-1. CDR3 length: 13 amino acids. Germline V lookup: CDR1 SGDLS, CDR2 YYNGEE. The CDR3 reads CASSPLMNTEAFF.

V and J are TRBV5-1 and TRBJ2-3. CDR1 is SGHRS, CDR2 YFSETQ, per germline. The CDR3 spans 15 residues. The CDR3 sequence: CASSFRPGSTDTQYF.

The chain uses TRBV20-1 and TRBJ2-1; the D gene TCRdb calls, TRBD1, cannot be checked with no DNA. The CDR3 runs to 14 residues. From germline, CDR1 is DFQATT and CDR2 SNEGSKA (reference sequence). CDR3 in amino acids: CSAIIGTFDNEQFF.

J is TRBJ2-1 and V is TRBV20-1. The CDR3 loop spans 15 amino acids. Germline values: CDR1 DFQATT, CDR2 SNEGSKA (reference sequence). CDR3 in amino acids: CSAIPRQGSYNEQFF.

The V gene is TRBV12-5, the J gene TRBJ2-1. The V gene's germline CDR1 is LGHNT and CDR2 FRNRAP. The CDR3 has 15 amino acids. The CDR3 spells CASGLGQPFGNEQFF. Filled out from reference TRBV12-5 and TRBJ2-1, the complete variable domain reads DARVTQTPRHKVTEMGQEVTMRCQPILGHNTVFWYRQTMMQGLELLAYFRNRAPLDDSGMPKDRFSAEMPDATLATLKIQPSEPRDSAVYFCASGLGQPFGNEQFFGPGTRLTVL.

CDR3: CSVRMTGTGELFF. The chain combines TRBV29-1 with TRBJ2-2; TCRdb lists TRBD1, though no DNA is available to test this call. This CDR3 is 13 amino acids long. The germline CDR1 and CDR2 sequences are SQVTM and ANQGSEA.

The chain couples TRBV9 to TRBJ2-6; TCRdb names TRBD1, which stays unverified in the absence of DNA. Germline V CDR1 and CDR2: SGDLS, YYNGEE. This CDR3 spans 17 amino acids. The CDR3 sequence: CASSVLDSQWGANVLTF. The full variable domain, with the rest looked up from reference TRBV9 and TRBJ2-6, is DSGVTQTPKHLITATGQRVTLRCSPRSGDLSVYWYQQSLDQGLQFLIQYYNGEERAKGNILERFSAQQFPDLHSELNLSSLELGDSALYFCASSVLDSQWGANVLTFGAGSRLTVL.

The chain couples TRBV6-4 to TRBJ2-3; TCRdb's assignment of TRBD1 cannot be checked, as there is no DNA. This CDR3 has 16 amino acids. Germline V gene sequence: CDR1 MRHNA, CDR2 SNTAGT. Here the CDR3 reads CASSPRGRGGTDTQYF.

The V and J genes are TRBV15 and TRBJ2-5. The CDR3 is 17 amino acids. Germline V gene lookup returns CDR1 LNHNV and CDR2 YYDKDF (reference sequence). The CDR3 region is CATSRDRVAISQETQYF.

The chain employs TRBV4-2 and TRBJ2-1; TCRdb proposes TRBD2, but this gene call is untestable without DNA. CDR3 length: 17 residues. The germline V gene encodes CDR1 LGHNA and CDR2 YNFKEQ. CDR3 residues: CASSQVTGLFRGNEQFF.

V usage is TRBV30 and J usage is TRBJ1-4; TCRdb outputs TRBD1, but without DNA this stays unchecked. This CDR3 comprises 16 residues. The germline V gene has CDR1 GTSNPN and CDR2 SVGIG (reference sequence). CDR3: CAWSTPSLSRHEKLFF.

The CDR3 sequence is CSARGSGSYEQYF. J is TRBJ2-7 and V is TRBV20-1; TCRdb selects TRBD1, and the lack of DNA leaves this call unchecked. This CDR3 is built from 13 residues. In germline, CDR1 is DFQATT, CDR2 SNEGSKA (reference sequence).

CDR3 residues: CASSSLHSDEQFF. The genes are TRBV12-3 or TRBV12-4 and TRBJ2-1; the D call from TCRdb, TRBD2, cannot be confirmed without DNA. This CDR3 has 13 amino acids.

V usage is TRBV11-2 and J usage is TRBJ2-1; TCRdb's D gene call, TRBD1, goes unchecked for lack of DNA. CDR3 length equals 12 residues. The germline CDR1 and CDR2 sequences are SGHAT and FQNNGV. The CDR3 here is CASSWGTNEQFF.

The chain has TRBV18 and TRBJ2-1; TCRdb outputs TRBD1, but without DNA this stays unchecked. The CDR3 loop spans 16 amino acids. Germline V lookup: CDR1 KGHSH, CDR2 LQKENI. CDR3 residues: CASSPQGPGAYNEQFF. The full variable domain, rest sourced from reference TRBV18 and TRBJ2-1, is NAGVMQNPRHLVRRRGQEARLRCSPMKGHSHVYWYRQLPEEGLKFMVYLQKENIIDESGMPKERFSAEFPKEGPSILRIQQVVRGDSAAYFCASSPQGPGAYNEQFFGPGTRLTVL.

This CDR3 is CSAEQGTGLEQYF. The V and J genes are TRBV29-1 and TRBJ2-7; TCRdb gives TRBD1 as the D gene, but with no DNA this cannot be confirmed. Germline V gene sequence: CDR1 SQVTM, CDR2 ANQGSEA. The length of the CDR3 is 13 residues.

V usage is TRBV7-2 and J usage is TRBJ2-5. Germline values: CDR1 SGHTA, CDR2 FQGNSA. The CDR3 runs to 14 residues. This CDR3 is CASSFQSRQETQYF.

The chain links TRBV2 to TRBJ2-3; without DNA, the TCRdb call of TRBD2 cannot be checked. This CDR3 contains 14 residues. The germline gives CDR1 SNHLY, CDR2 FYNNEI. The CDR3 spells CATAGGYSPDTQYF.

J is TRBJ2-5 and V is TRBV15; no DNA is available, so the TRBD2 call from TCRdb remains unchecked. This CDR3 is 17 amino acids long. Germline lookup yields CDR1 LNHNV and CDR2 YYDKDF (reference sequence). CDR3 region: CATSRDQREGYQETQYF. The variable domain in full, with the rest retrieved from reference TRBV15 and TRBJ2-5, is DAMVIQNPRYQVTQFGKPVTLSCSQTLNHNVMYWYQQKSSQAPKLLFHYYDKDFNNEADTPDNFQSRRPNTSFCFLDIRSPGLGDTAMYLCATSRDQREGYQETQYFGPGTRLLVL.

The rearrangement uses TRBV7-9 and TRBJ2-5. This CDR3 contains 14 residues. Germline V gene sequence: CDR1 SEHNR, CDR2 FQNEAQ (reference sequence). CDR3 region: CASSLDGDLETQYF. Combining the CDR3 with reference TRBV7-9 and TRBJ2-5 gives the whole variable domain DTGVSQNPRHKITKRGQNVTFRCDPISEHNRLYWYRQTLGQGPEFLTYFQNEAQLEKSRLLSDRFSAERPKGSFSTLEIQRTEQGDSAMYLCASSLDGDLETQYFGPGTRLLVL.

This chain links TRBV12-3 or TRBV12-4 with TRBJ1-1; with no DNA, the TCRdb D assignment of TRBD1 cannot be verified. The CDR3 contains 15 residues. The CDR3 protein is CASRVFGTEAAEAFF.

The chain recombines TRBV7-6 with TRBJ2-2. The CDR3 is 15 residues long. Germline CDR1 SGHVS, CDR2 FNYEAQ. CDR3 region: CASSLASSFTGELFF.

The chain couples TRBV20-1 to TRBJ2-1. Germline V gene sequence: CDR1 DFQATT, CDR2 SNEGSKA (reference sequence). This CDR3 region has 14 residues. CDR3: CSARAFNKNNEQFF.

The chain recombines TRBV6-1 with TRBJ1-5; TCRdb names TRBD1, which stays unverified in the absence of DNA. The CDR3 covers 15 residues. In germline, CDR1 is MNHNS, CDR2 SASEGT. CDR3: CASSEAFRGLGPQHF.

V and J are TRBV10-3 and TRBJ2-3; TCRdb's assignment of TRBD1 cannot be checked, as there is no DNA. The CDR3 spans 14 residues. CDR1 and CDR2 (germline): ENHRY, SYGVKD. This CDR3 is CAISAGASTDTQYF.

V usage is TRBV20-1 and J usage is TRBJ2-5; TCRdb's D call of TRBD1 is untestable without DNA. CDR1 and CDR2 (germline): DFQATT, SNEGSKA (reference sequence). The CDR3 spans 14 residues. The CDR3: CSASPRGQRETQYF.

The chain joins TRBV18 to TRBJ2-1; absent DNA, TCRdb's TRBD1 call cannot be checked. The CDR3 is made up of 17 amino acids. CDR1 and CDR2 (germline): KGHSH, LQKENI. CDR3 in amino acids: CASSPLSGDKVLNEQFF.

The chain links TRBV4-2 to TRBJ2-1; TCRdb returns TRBD2, unconfirmable since there is no DNA. The CDR3 runs 20 residues. The V gene's germline CDR1 is LGHNA and CDR2 YNFKEQ. CDR3: CASSQDRDVLGLSSYNEQFF.

The V call is TRBV7-8, the J call TRBJ1-1; as DNA is missing, the TRBD1 call by TCRdb cannot be tested. Germline V gene data show CDR1 as SGHVS and CDR2 as FQNEAQ. This CDR3 is built from 14 residues. This chain's CDR3 is CASSRGGGNSEAFF.